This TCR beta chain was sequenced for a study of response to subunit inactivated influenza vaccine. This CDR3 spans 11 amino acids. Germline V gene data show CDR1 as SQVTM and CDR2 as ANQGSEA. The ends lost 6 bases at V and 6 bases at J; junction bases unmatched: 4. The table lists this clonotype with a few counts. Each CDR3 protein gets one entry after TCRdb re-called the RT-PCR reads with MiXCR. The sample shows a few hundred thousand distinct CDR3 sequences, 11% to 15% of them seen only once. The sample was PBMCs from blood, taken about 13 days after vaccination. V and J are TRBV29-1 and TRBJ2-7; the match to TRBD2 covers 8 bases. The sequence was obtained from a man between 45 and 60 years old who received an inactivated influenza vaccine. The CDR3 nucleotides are TGCAGCGTATCAGCGGGAGTCGAGCAGTACTTC. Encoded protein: CSVSAGVEQYF.